This T cell receptor beta chain emerged from a study of blood T cell repertoires in COVID-19 (dated by TCRdb to about 2020). Regarding the study in general: Samples from collaborators originated in the United States, Italy and Spain and spanned both the acute and convalescent phases of COVID-19. Subjects who had been exposed to COVID-19, were actively infected with it, or had recovered from it provided the deeply sampled blood TCRbeta repertoires that made up the dataset. The samples were drawn from two sources: the first 160 participants of the ongoing ImmuneRACE study, and fewer than 1,500 subjects contributed by 6 global collaborators. A de-identified subject ID, COVID-19 status, age in years and sex were almost always included in the sample metadata. The material from the prospective study consisted of cDNA or gDNA derived from T cells, B-cell-depleted T cells, or PBMCs. Where available, HLA class I and class II types were obtained from metadata supplied by the sample provider rather than from assay-based typing. A freely available public database, intended as a resource for researchers studying the immune response to SARS-CoV-2, is where the repertoires were released. Paper-wide results and their limitations: The amount of clinical and demographic metadata varied by source and participant and was provided uncurated.

Comment on this clone: Its antigen has not been determined. No base quality information exists; no much larger clone differs at one position.

Taken from the germline V gene, the CDR1 and CDR2 loops are SGHNT and YENEEA. The CDR3 contains 16 residues, cysteine and phenylalanine counted. Solely the CDR3 DNA is kept, with 48 bases framed from the first base. Clipping removes 4 bases from V and 7 bases from J, with 9 as the unmatched junction base count. TCRbeta CDR3 regions were amplified from genomic DNA using the immunoSEQ Assay, a bias-controlled multiplex PCR. In the paper's pipeline: Nucleated cell counts per sample were estimated from amplification of reference gene primers within the assay. To quantify the absolute abundance of each unique TCRbeta CDR3 rearrangement, sequence reads were collapsed and filtered. For each sample, productive Simpson clonality was calculated by taking the square root of Simpson's diversity index across productive rearrangements. This is the immuneACCESS table as TCRdb keeps it, with only in-frame sequences that have V and J called. A part of the clones is gone; compared with another copy, unresolved V genes explain less than half, and the rest is unexplained. D and trimming were read from the DNA, whereas the V and J calls and clone size are those reported in that table. This sample gives approximately 96,000 clones in total; 85% to 90% of them show up just once. The ten biggest clones cover roughly 4.2% of the sample.

One collaborating source in Seattle enrolled patients while the patients were actively infected and followed the patients over time throughout the course of disease. Each collaborating institution followed its own protocols to collect whole blood in K2EDTA tubes. For TCRbeta analysis, collaborators shipped samples in one of three forms: frozen whole blood, isolated PBMCs, or DNA extracted from either of those sample types. Sequenced: peripheral blood. The chain joins TRBV11-3 to TRBJ2-1; 11 bases in between match TRBD1. This receptor was identified in a human donor with COVID-19, enrolled during active disease. The donor label of this sample is uncertain. The CDR3 reads CASSSPGTGGWNEQFF. The nucleotide sequence reads TGTGCCAGCAGCTCGCCCGGGACAGGGGGTTGGAATGAGCAGTTCTTC. Joined to the reference TRBV11-3 and TRBJ2-1 proteins, this CDR3 gives the full variable domain: EAGVVQSPRYKIIEKKQPVAFWCNPISGHNTLYWYLQNLGQGPELLIRYENEEAVDDSQLPKDRFSAERLKGVDSTLKIQPAELGDSAVYLCASSSPGTGGWNEQFFGPGTRLTVL.